The following is a TCR beta chain sequence with its context. The antigen is unknown. This sample was taken from a study of cytomegalovirus exposure and HLA in healthy donors. The study's findings and limits: As a later analysis revealed, most CMV-associated TCR beta chains appeared HLA-restricted. An assumption of roughly uniform sequencing depth across donors underlay the presence/absence analyses. Later work found that TCR association rates differed between HLA loci; DRB1 had the most and HLA-C the fewest. Three chains tied to CMV proved CMV antigen-specific in vitro.

PCR involved 60 Vbeta and 13 Jbeta primers. This table comes from immunoSEQ multiplex PCR, and its TCRdb copy is limited to in-frame clones, with some not included. The repertoire holds 150,000 or so clones, with around 73% as singletons. This CDR3 has 15 residues. Trimming stripped 7 bases from V and 9 bases from J, with 22 bases between. Per germline, CDR1 MNHEY and CDR2 SVGAGI. Sequencing input: PBMCs. The rearrangement links TRBV6-5 to TRBJ2-1; perhaps TRBD1 as D (6 bases). The source is a woman aged 18-35 years in good health and CMV-seronegative. The CDR3 nucleotides read TGTGCCAGCAAGGGGGTGGGGACGACAGGACTTGAGCAGTTCTTC. It codes for CASKGVGTTGLEQFF.